This paragraph covers one TCR beta chain sequence. An end of the junction does not agree with germline; a read error may underlie this. Without any cell sorting, 20-30 mg of bulk tissue yielded co-extracted RNA and DNA. Every patient had chronic HBV infection and was treatment-naive. This record comes from a study of tumor-infiltrating lymphocytes in primary liver carcinoma. As for the study in general: The study obtained roughly 3.65 to 7.5 million productive TCRbeta reads per sample, similar across tissue types.

The authors made TCR beta cDNA from approximately 500 ng total RNA with a constant-region primer. Libraries for TCR beta were built through three nested multiplex PCR rounds, which together made up a slightly modified ARM-PCR procedure. TCRdb reanalysed the multiplex PCR reads using MiXCR and keeps one entry per CDR3 protein. The table records more than 30,000 distinct CDR3 sequences, 75% of them present only once. The sample was tumor-adjacent normal liver tissue. The source of this sequence is a man aged 35 to 55 with primary liver carcinoma and hepatitis B virus infection.

CDR3 in DNA: TGTGTCAGCAGTTTGAATCCGGTGGCTCTCGAGACCCAGTACTTC. Its protein is CVSSLNPVALETQYF. The chain recombines TRBV12-3 or TRBV12-4 with TRBJ2-5; D ambiguous. CDR3 length: 15 residues.